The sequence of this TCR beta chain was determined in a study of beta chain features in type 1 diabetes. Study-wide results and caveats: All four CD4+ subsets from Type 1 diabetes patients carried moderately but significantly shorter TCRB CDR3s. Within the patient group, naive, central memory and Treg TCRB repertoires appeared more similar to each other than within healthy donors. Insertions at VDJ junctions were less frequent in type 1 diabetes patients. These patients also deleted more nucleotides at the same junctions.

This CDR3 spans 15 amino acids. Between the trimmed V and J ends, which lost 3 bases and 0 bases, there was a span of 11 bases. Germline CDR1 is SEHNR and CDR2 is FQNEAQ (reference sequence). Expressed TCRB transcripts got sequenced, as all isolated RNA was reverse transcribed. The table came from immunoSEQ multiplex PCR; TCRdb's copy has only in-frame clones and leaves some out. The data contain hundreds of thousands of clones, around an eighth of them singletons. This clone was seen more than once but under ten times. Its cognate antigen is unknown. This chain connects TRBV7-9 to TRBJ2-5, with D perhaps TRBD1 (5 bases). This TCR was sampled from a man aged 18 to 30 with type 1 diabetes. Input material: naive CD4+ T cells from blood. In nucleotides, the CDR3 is TGTGCCAGCAGCTTTCGGACACAGAACCAAGAGACCCAGTACTTC. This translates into CASSFRTQNQETQYF.